This T cell receptor (beta chain) was profiled in a study of cytomegalovirus exposure and HLA in healthy donors. For the study at large: An analysis done earlier identified around 100 million unique TCR beta sequences from approximately 170 million T cells.

Participants comprised healthy donors of bone marrow. Germline-derived CDR1 and CDR2 are SGHRS and YFSETQ. The length of the CDR3 is 14 residues. The PCR contained 60 Vbeta and 13 Jbeta primers. The data were produced by immunoSEQ multiplex PCR, yet TCRdb's version contains in-frame clones alone and is incomplete. The sample consists of 120,000 or so clones, approximately 78% of them appearing once. About this clone itself: What it binds is unknown.

Findings and limits, study-wide: The authors listed 150 or so TCR beta chains as cytomegalovirus-associated. Highly shared variants forming one cluster were likely a sequencing artifact.

The TCR comes from a middle-aged man in good health and CMV-seronegative. Input material: PBMCs. The chain is built from TRBV5-1 and TRBJ2-5, with no clear D. The end of the DNA aligns better with TRBJ2-7, so the J call may be wrong. The CDR3 DNA follows: TGCGCCAGCAGCTTGCGGAGTCCAGACTACGAGCAGTACTTC. This codes for CASSLRSPDYEQYF.